Following are 27 T cell receptor beta chains from one sample sequenced in a study of regulatory T cells. Overall study results and limits: Hydrophobic residues at CDR3 positions 6 and 7 were enriched in conventional CD4+ T cells of CD3G-deficient patients.

The PCR used 52 TRBV and 13 TRBJ primers. TCRdb keeps only in-frame clones here, not all; method: immunoSEQ multiplex PCR. The data show approximately 40,000 clones, about 88% seen once. Their recognized antigens are unknown. Sequencing used conventional CD4+ T cells sorted from blood. These receptors were collected from a young adult with CD3G deficiency.

The rearrangement uses TRBV6-1 and TRBJ2-7; D not resolved. In germline, CDR1 is MNHNS, CDR2 SASEGT. Trimming shortened V by 7 bases and J by 5 bases, and 12 bases separated the two germline ends. The CDR3 consists of 12 residues. The CDR3 loop reads CASNSPTHEQYF. CDR3 in DNA: TGTGCCAGCAATAGCCCTACCCACGAGCAGTACTTC.

The genes are TRBV10-3 and TRBJ2-3; either TRBD1 or TRBD2 may fit D (5 bases each). The germline V gene has CDR1 ENHRY and CDR2 SYGVKD. V was clipped by 10 bases and J by 3 bases, with 17 bases between them. This CDR3 has 14 amino acids. In nucleotides, the CDR3 is TGTGCCACTGCCGGGACCGCCCCGACAGATACGCAGTATTTT. Translation: CATAGTAPTDTQYF.

This chain links TRBV10-2 with TRBJ1-2; D is ambiguous. Trimming shortened V by 5 bases and J by 3 bases, and 10 bases separated the two germline ends. The V gene's germline CDR1 is WSHSY and CDR2 SAAADI. This CDR3 is built from 13 residues. CDR3 DNA: TGCGCCAGCAGTTCCTCGGGCTACTATGGCTACACCTTC. Amino acid sequence: CASSSSGYYGYTF.

This chain connects TRBV7-8 to TRBJ2-2; D is perhaps TRBD1 or TRBD2 (6 bases each). CDR1 is SGHVS and CDR2 is FQNEAQ in the germline V gene. Trimming took 4 bases from V and 6 from J, leaving 18 bases between them. This CDR3 has 16 residues. Here the CDR3 reads CASSSGAAERPGELFF. The CDR3 nucleotides are TGTGCCAGCAGCTCGGGGGCGGCCGAGCGCCCCGGGGAGCTGTTTTTT. Using reference TRBV7-8 and TRBJ2-2 for the parts outside the CDR3, the full variable domain is GAGVSQSPRYKVAKRGQDVALRCDPISGHVSLFWYQQALGQGPEFLTYFQNEAQLDKSGLPSDRFFAERPEGSVSTLKIQRTQQEDSAVYLCASSSGAAERPGELFFGEGSRLTVL.

V is TRBV7-8 and J is TRBJ1-1; D is undetermined. Trimming shortened V by 1 base and J by 5 bases, and 14 bases separated the two germline ends. Germline assignment: CDR1 SGHVS and CDR2 FQNEAQ. This CDR3 region has 15 residues. The CDR3 nucleotides are TGTGCCAGCAGCTTAGTTCCGGGAGGAGGAACTGAAGCTTTCTTT. It translates to CASSLVPGGGTEAFF.

The rearrangement links TRBV18 to TRBJ2-5, with D uncertain. Germline CDR1 KGHSH, CDR2 LQKENI. The CDR3 covers 14 residues. V was cut by 4 bases and J by 5 bases, with 14 bases left in between. CDR3 sequence reads: CASSRTQVGETQYF. The CDR3 bases are TGTGCCAGCTCACGAACCCAGGTTGGCGAGACCCAGTACTTC.

V usage is TRBV7-8 and J usage is TRBJ2-7; 9 bases map to TRBD1. This CDR3 comprises 13 residues. CDR1 and CDR2 (germline): SGHVS, FQNEAQ. J was trimmed by 5 bases and V by 3 bases; bases with no gene match: 2. CDR3: CASSLGTGHEQYF. The CDR3 region has the DNA TGTGCCAGCAGCTTGGGGACAGGGCACGAGCAGTACTTC. The full variable domain, in which reference TRBV7-8 and TRBJ2-7 provide the parts outside the CDR3, is GAGVSQSPRYKVAKRGQDVALRCDPISGHVSLFWYQQALGQGPEFLTYFQNEAQLDKSGLPSDRFFAERPEGSVSTLKIQRTQQEDSAVYLCASSLGTGHEQYFGPGTRLTVT.

This sequence joins TRBV28 and TRBJ2-1, with D possibly being TRBD1 or TRBD2 (5 bases each). The CDR3 has 14 residues. Deletions cut 5 bases from V and 6 bases from J, with 14 bases between. Germline V gene data show CDR1 as MDHEN and CDR2 as SYDVKM. The CDR3 sequence: CASSPGDLPNEQFF. In nucleotides, the CDR3 is TGTGCCAGCAGTCCCGGGGACCTCCCCAATGAGCAGTTCTTC. The variable domain in full, completed from reference TRBV28 and TRBJ2-1, reads DVKVTQSSRYLVKRTGEKVFLECVQDMDHENMFWYRQDPGLGLRLIYFSYDVKMKEKGDIPEGYSVSREKKERFSLILESASTNQTSMYLCASSPGDLPNEQFFGPGTRLTVL.

This rearrangement joins TRBV10-3 to TRBJ2-3; a possible D gene is TRBD2 (6 bases). The V gene lost 1 base and the J gene lost 0 bases, with 8 bases spanning the gap. Germline assignment: CDR1 ENHRY and CDR2 SYGVKD. The CDR3 covers 15 residues. The CDR3 DNA reads TGTGCCATCAGTGAGTATAGCGGCAGCACAGATACGCAGTATTTT. This gives the protein CAISEYSGSTDTQYF.

The chain has TRBV20-1 and TRBJ1-4, with D hard to call. CDR1 DFQATT and CDR2 SNEGSKA come from the germline V gene (reference sequence). V was trimmed by 3 bases and J by 5 bases, leaving 4 bases between them. The CDR3 covers 11 residues. CDR3 in amino acids: CSASFNEKLFF. CDR3 DNA: TGCAGTGCTAGCTTCAATGAAAAACTGTTTTTT.

This clone appeared a few times. The chain is built from TRBV19 and TRBJ2-6; 8 bases align to TRBD1. The V segment lost 7 bases and the J segment 2 bases; nucleotides outside the gene matches: 7. The CDR3 extends over 16 amino acids. Germline V lookup: CDR1 LNHDA, CDR2 SQIVND (reference sequence). Here the CDR3 DNA reads TGTGCCAGTACCAATACACAGGGGGCTGGGGCCAACGTCCTGACTTTC. It specifies CASTNTQGAGANVLTF. The complete variable domain, with remaining parts taken from reference TRBV19 and TRBJ2-6, reads DGGITQSPKYLFRKEGQNVTLSCEQNLNHDAMYWYRQDPGQGLRLIYYSQIVNDFQKGDIAEGYSVSREKKESFPLTVTSAQKNPTAFYLCASTNTQGAGANVLTFGAGSRLTVL.

The gene calls are TRBV5-1 and TRBJ1-1; tentative D call: TRBD1 (6 bases). This CDR3 has 14 residues. V lost 4 bases, J lost 9 bases, and 19 bases lay in between. Germline V CDR1 and CDR2: SGHRS, YFSETQ. CDR3 nucleotides: TGCGCCAGCAGCCCCTCGACAGGCCTGGGTAAAGCTTTCTTT. This codes for CASSPSTGLGKAFF.

This clone was observed once. The chain has TRBV27 and TRBJ2-2, with unresolved D. CDR1 is MNHEY and CDR2 is SMNVEV in the germline V gene (reference sequence). The CDR3 spans 14 residues. The V end was cut by 6 bases, the J end by 0 bases, with 8 bases between. CDR3: CASRKGTNTGELFF. The CDR3 DNA sequence: TGTGCCAGCAGAAAGGGAACGAACACCGGGGAGCTGTTTTTT.

The genes are TRBV19 and TRBJ1-4; D call uncertain. Trimming removed 5 bases from V and 6 bases from J, with 16 bases in between. CDR1 is LNHDA, CDR2 SQIVND, per germline (reference sequence). CDR3 size: 15 residues. The CDR3 sequence: CASSPGYGPYEKLFF. The CDR3, as DNA: TGTGCCAGTAGTCCAGGTTACGGACCTTATGAAAAACTGTTTTTT.

The chain combines TRBV6-1 with TRBJ1-3; D gene uncertain. From germline, CDR1 is MNHNS and CDR2 SASEGT. The CDR3 covers 13 residues. V lost 1 base to trimming and J lost 0 bases, with 1 base between them. The CDR3 spells CASSEVSGNTIYF. CDR3 bases: TGTGCCAGCAGTGAAGTCTCTGGAAACACCATATATTTT.

Details on this clone: The same CDR3 arises from other DNA sequences in this sample as well. The V gene is TRBV6-6, the J gene TRBJ2-2, with D perhaps matching TRBD2 (6 bases). This CDR3 region has 15 residues. V shed 2 bases and J shed 7 bases, with 14 bases lying between them. In germline, CDR1 is MNHNY, CDR2 SVGAGI (reference sequence). The CDR3 DNA sequence: TGTGCCAGCAGTTACGGCGGGGCGGCAGGCGGGGAGCTGTTTTTT. This gives the protein CASSYGGAAGGELFF.

The gene calls are TRBV20-1 and TRBJ1-4; D might be TRBD1 (5 bases). The ends were cut back, 2 bases at V and 11 bases at J, with 9 bases in the middle. From germline, CDR1 is DFQATT and CDR2 SNEGSKA (reference sequence). The CDR3 is 11 residues long. The CDR3 nucleotides read TGCAGTGCTAGAAAGGAGGGGAAACTGTTTTTT. It specifies CSARKEGKLFF.

CDR3 DNA sequence: TGTGCCAGCAGTGAATTGGGCGAGCAGTACTTC. Translation: CASSELGEQYF. The chain links TRBV6-1 to TRBJ2-7; D uncertain. Per germline, CDR1 MNHNS and CDR2 SASEGT. The CDR3 is made up of 11 amino acids. Between the trimmed V and J ends, which lost 2 bases and 6 bases, there was a span of 5 bases.

V and J are TRBV11-2 and TRBJ2-7, with D tentatively TRBD1 or TRBD2 (5 bases each). This CDR3 contains 14 residues. Germline CDR1 SGHAT, CDR2 FQNNGV. Deletions cut 5 bases from V and 9 bases from J, with 20 bases between. The CDR3 nucleotides read TGTGCCAGCAGCCCCCTAGCAGGGCGGAACGTGCAGTACTTC. Protein product: CASSPLAGRNVQYF.

The chain recombines TRBV6-1 with TRBJ2-7; D uncertain. Germline CDR1 and CDR2: MNHNS and SASEGT. The CDR3 runs 13 residues. The V and J ends lost 4 bases and 4 bases respectively, with 11 bases between them. CDR3 residues: CASSANSPYEQYF. The CDR3 nucleotides are TGTGCCAGCAGTGCTAATAGCCCGTACGAGCAGTACTTC.

The CDR3 loop reads CASSLEGRSYNEQFF. The CDR3 DNA follows: TGCGCCAGCAGCTTGGAAGGGCGCTCGTACAATGAGCAGTTCTTC. This chain joins TRBV5-1 and TRBJ2-1; the D is unclear. Between the trimmed V and J ends, which lost 0 bases and 4 bases, there was a span of 11 bases. The germline CDR1 and CDR2 sequences are SGHRS and YFSETQ. The length of the CDR3 is 15 residues.

Remarks on this clone: Other DNA sequences in this specimen translate into the identical CDR3. The V and J genes are TRBV10-2 and TRBJ2-7; D is undetermined. This CDR3 has 14 amino acids. V was cut by 6 bases and J by 3 bases, with 15 bases left in between. CDR1 WSHSY and CDR2 SAAADI come from the germline V gene. The CDR3 coding sequence is TGCGCCAGCAGGCACAAACCCCCTTTCTACGAGCAGTACTTC. Translating gives CASRHKPPFYEQYF.

The chain links TRBV7-9 to TRBJ2-3; the D is unclear. CDR1 SEHNR and CDR2 FQNEAQ come from the germline V gene (reference sequence). The CDR3 has 13 amino acids. Trimming took off 2 bases at V and 7 bases at J, with 10 bases between the two ends. The CDR3 sequence: CASSLPPGNTQYF. The DNA for the CDR3 is TGTGCCAGCAGCTTACCCCCGGGTAATACGCAGTATTTT.

The V call is TRBV5-1, the J call TRBJ2-1, with D hard to call. This CDR3 contains 15 residues. The V end lost 4 bases, the J end lost 0 bases, and 11 bases lay between the germline ends. CDR1 and CDR2 (germline): SGHRS, YFSETQ. In DNA, the CDR3 is TGCGCCAGCAGCCCGTCCCTAGGCTCCTACAATGAGCAGTTCTTC. It specifies CASSPSLGSYNEQFF.

The V gene is TRBV11-2, the J gene TRBJ1-1; 7 nucleotides agree with TRBD1. With V trimmed by 6 bases and J by 8 bases, 9 bases remained unmatched. The CDR3 loop spans 13 amino acids. Germline assignment: CDR1 SGHAT and CDR2 FQNNGV. CDR3 loop: CASSWTGRREAFF. CDR3 DNA: TGTGCCAGCAGTTGGACAGGCCGTCGAGAAGCTTTCTTT.

V usage is TRBV7-9 and J usage is TRBJ2-1; D might be TRBD2 (6 bases). Germline CDR1 reads SEHNR; CDR2 reads FQNEAQ (reference sequence). CDR3 size: 12 residues. V lost 4 bases, J lost 7 bases, and 8 bases lay in between. The CDR3 region is CASSWGDNEQFF. CDR3 coding DNA: TGTGCCAGCAGCTGGGGGGATAATGAGCAGTTCTTC.

This chain uses TRBV10-1 with TRBJ1-5; D remains unclear. Trimming cost V 4 bases and J 1 base, with 14 bases left between them. CDR3 size: 16 residues. Per the germline V gene, CDR1 is WNHNN and CDR2 is SYGVQD (reference sequence). The CDR3 nucleotides are TGCGCCAGCAGTGGGCCTGGAGGGCAGAGCAATCAGCCCCAGCATTTT. Translated: CASSGPGGQSNQPQHF.